Below are 5 T cell receptor beta chains sequenced from a single sample in a study of shared clonotypes between healthy human individuals. Some clones are missing from TCRdb's copy, which holds only in-frame ones; the method was immunoSEQ multiplex PCR. The data hold over a million clones, with approximately 97% observed a single time. The sample was naive CD4+ T cells sorted from blood. Subset meaning: CD45RA+ positively selected. The receptors shown here come from a man aged 25-45 years in good health.

This sequence joins TRBV18 and TRBJ1-2; D may be TRBD1 (5 bases). V was pared by 0 bases and J by 4 bases, with 9 bases between. CDR1 KGHSH and CDR2 LQKENI come from the germline V gene. The CDR3 runs to 14 residues. The DNA for the CDR3 is TGTGCCAGCTCACCACCGGGGCAGCTCTATGGCTACACCTTC. Translation gives CASSPPGQLYGYTF.

Notes on this clone: The identical CDR3 is also encoded by other nucleotide sequences in the sample. The chain is built from TRBV29-1 and TRBJ2-5; TRBD2 aligns across 7 bases. V shed 3 bases, J shed 4 bases, and the junction held 5 bases outside the gene matches. The germline V gene encodes CDR1 SQVTM and CDR2 ANQGSEA. CDR3 length: 13 residues. The CDR3 here is CSVEGGRGETQYF. The CDR3 nucleotides are TGCAGCGTTGAGGGTGGGAGGGGAGAGACCCAGTACTTC.

The chain combines TRBV27 with TRBJ2-7; 9 positions agree with TRBD2. The germline CDR1 and CDR2 sequences are MNHEY and SMNVEV (reference sequence). The CDR3 is 14 residues long. V trimming: 5 bases; J trimming: 6 bases; junction bases outside the gene matches: 8. The CDR3 region has the DNA TGTGCCAGCAGTCCTATAGCGGGAGCGGGCGAGCAGTACTTC. Protein sequence: CASSPIAGAGEQYF.

V gene TRBV27 combines with J gene TRBJ2-1, with D tentatively TRBD2 (5 bases). Germline V gene sequence: CDR1 MNHEY, CDR2 SMNVEV (reference sequence). V lost 3 bases and J 4 bases, leaving 13 bases between the germline ends. The CDR3 contains 15 residues. The CDR3 spells CASSFLRGSYNEQFF. The CDR3 DNA reads TGTGCCAGCAGTTTCCTCCGGGGTTCTTACAATGAGCAGTTCTTC.

The J gene is TRBJ1-2, the V gene TRBV10-3, with TRBD1 matching 10 bases. The length of the CDR3 is 16 residues. With V trimmed by 1 base and J by 3 bases, 5 bases remained unmatched. Germline V gives CDR1 ENHRY, CDR2 SYGVKD. CDR3 loop: CAISELTGGAYYGYTF. The CDR3 DNA sequence: TGTGCCATCAGTGAGTTGACAGGGGGCGCATACTATGGCTACACCTTC.